The entry below describes one TCR beta chain. Its antigen is still unknown. These data come from a study of CD8 T cells in ankylosing spondylitis. TCRdb redid the calling of the 5' RACE reads with MiXCR, one entry per CDR3 protein. The repertoire consists of 750,000 to 850,000 distinct CDR3 sequences, with about 11% occurring once and the leading ten covering approximately 0.5%. Study-wide results and caveats: Some motif variants were previously reported in reactive arthritis synovial fluid and blood. A motif in TCR beta, a set of eight highly homologous variants, appeared characteristic of ankylosing spondylitis blood.

CDR3 length equals 12 residues. Germline-derived CDR1 and CDR2 are SQVTM and ANQGSEA. The V and J ends lost 4 bases and 5 bases respectively, with 11 bases between them. This clonotype was obtained from a male donor with ankylosing spondylitis. The sequencing input was blood, either unsorted or a sorted T cell fraction (not recorded which). The chain carries TRBV29-1 and TRBJ1-2; no clear D gene. CDR3 in DNA: TGCAGCGTTGTTAGCCCGGGTTATGGCTACACCTTC. Translating gives CSVVSPGYGYTF.